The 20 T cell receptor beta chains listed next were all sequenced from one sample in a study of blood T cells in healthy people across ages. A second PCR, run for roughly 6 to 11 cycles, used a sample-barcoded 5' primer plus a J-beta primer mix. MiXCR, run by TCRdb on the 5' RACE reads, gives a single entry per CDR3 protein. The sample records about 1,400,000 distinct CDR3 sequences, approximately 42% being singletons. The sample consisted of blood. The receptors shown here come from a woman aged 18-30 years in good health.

CDR3 in amino acids: CASSRQGMVYEQYF. For the CDR3, the DNA is TGTGCCAGCAGTCGACAGGGGATGGTCTACGAGCAGTACTTC. The rearrangement links TRBV14 to TRBJ2-7, with 8 bases identical to TRBD1. The CDR3 has 14 residues. With V trimmed by 6 bases and J by 3 bases, 7 bases remained unmatched. Germline lookup yields CDR1 SGHDN and CDR2 FVKESK. The complete variable domain, with remaining parts taken from reference TRBV14 and TRBJ2-7, reads EAGVTQFPSHSVIEKGQTVTLRCDPISGHDNLYWYRRVMGKEIKFLLHFVKESKQDESGMPNNRFLAERTGGTYSTLKVQPAELEDSGVYFCASSRQGMVYEQYFGPGTRLTVT.

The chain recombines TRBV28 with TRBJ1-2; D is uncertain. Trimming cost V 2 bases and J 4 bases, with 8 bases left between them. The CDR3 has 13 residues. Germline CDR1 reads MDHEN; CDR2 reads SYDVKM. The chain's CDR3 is CASSLKGTYGYTF. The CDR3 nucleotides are TGTGCCAGCAGTTTAAAGGGAACCTATGGCTACACCTTC.

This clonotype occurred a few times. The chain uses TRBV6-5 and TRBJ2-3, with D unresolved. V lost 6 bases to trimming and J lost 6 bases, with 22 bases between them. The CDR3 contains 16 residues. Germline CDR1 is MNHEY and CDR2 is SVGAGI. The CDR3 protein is CASSPIDQPLRDTQYF. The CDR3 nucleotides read TGTGCCAGCAGCCCCATTGACCAGCCATTGCGGGATACGCAGTATTTT.

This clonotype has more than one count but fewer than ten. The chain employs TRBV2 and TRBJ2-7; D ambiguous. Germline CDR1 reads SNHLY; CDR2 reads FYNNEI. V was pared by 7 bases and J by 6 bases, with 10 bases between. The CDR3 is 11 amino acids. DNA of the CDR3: TGTGCCAGCATTCAGGCTCGCGAGCAGTACTTC. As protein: CASIQAREQYF. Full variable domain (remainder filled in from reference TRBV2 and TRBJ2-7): EPEVTQTPSHQVTQMGQEVILRCVPISNHLYFYWYRQILGQKVEFLVSFYNNEISEKSEIFDDQFSVERPDGSNFTLKIRSTKLEDSAMYFCASIQAREQYFGPGTRLTVT.

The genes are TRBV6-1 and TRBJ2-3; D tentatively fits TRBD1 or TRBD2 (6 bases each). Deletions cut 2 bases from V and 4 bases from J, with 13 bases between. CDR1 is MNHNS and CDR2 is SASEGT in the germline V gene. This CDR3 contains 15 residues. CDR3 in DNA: TGTGCCAGCAGTGAACCGGGAGAGGGGGCAGATACGCAGTATTTT. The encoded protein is CASSEPGEGADTQYF.

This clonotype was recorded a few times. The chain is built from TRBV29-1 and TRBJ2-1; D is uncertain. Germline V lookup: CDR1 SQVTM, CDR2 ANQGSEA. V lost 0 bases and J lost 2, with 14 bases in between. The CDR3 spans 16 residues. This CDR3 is CSVEDRPRPTYNEQFF. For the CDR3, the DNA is TGCAGCGTTGAAGATCGGCCCAGACCGACCTACAATGAGCAGTTCTTC.

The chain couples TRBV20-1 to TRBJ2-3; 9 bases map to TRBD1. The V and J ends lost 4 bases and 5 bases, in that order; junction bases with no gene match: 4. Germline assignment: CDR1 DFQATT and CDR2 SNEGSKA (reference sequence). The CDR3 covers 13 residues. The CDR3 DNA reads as TGCAGTGCTATCGGACAGGGGATAGATACGCAGTATTTT. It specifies CSAIGQGIDTQYF.

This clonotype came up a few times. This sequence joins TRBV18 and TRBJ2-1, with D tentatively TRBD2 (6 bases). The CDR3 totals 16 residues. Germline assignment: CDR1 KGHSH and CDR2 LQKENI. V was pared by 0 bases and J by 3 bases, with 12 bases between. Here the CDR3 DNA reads TGTGCCAGCTCACCACCTCCAGCGGGCTTCTACAATGAGCAGTTCTTC. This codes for CASSPPPAGFYNEQFF.

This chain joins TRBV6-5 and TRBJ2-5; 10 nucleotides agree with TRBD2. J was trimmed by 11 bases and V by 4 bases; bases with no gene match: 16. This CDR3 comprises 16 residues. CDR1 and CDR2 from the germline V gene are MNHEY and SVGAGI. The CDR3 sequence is CASSSNRLAGSNEQYF. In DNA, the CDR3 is TGTGCCAGCAGTTCGAACCGACTAGCGGGTTCCAATGAGCAGTACTTC.

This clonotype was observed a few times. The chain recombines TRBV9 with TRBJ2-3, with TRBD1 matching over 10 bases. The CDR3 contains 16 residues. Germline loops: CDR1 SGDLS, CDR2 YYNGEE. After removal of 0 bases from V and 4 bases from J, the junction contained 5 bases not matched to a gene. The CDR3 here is CASSVGTGGAADTQYF. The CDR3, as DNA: TGTGCCAGCAGCGTAGGGACAGGGGGGGCGGCAGATACGCAGTATTTT.

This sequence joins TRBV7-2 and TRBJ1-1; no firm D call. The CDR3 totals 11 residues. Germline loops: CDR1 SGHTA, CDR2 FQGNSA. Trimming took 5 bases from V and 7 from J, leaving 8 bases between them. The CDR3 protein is CASSGYGEAFF. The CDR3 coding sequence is TGTGCCAGCAGCGGATATGGTGAAGCTTTCTTT.

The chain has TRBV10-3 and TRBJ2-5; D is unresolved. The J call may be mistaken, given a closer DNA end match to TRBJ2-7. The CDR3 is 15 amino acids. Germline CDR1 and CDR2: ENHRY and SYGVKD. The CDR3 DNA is TGTGCCATCAGTGAGTCGACCGGGCAGACCTACGAGCAGTACTTC. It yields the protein CAISESTGQTYEQYF.

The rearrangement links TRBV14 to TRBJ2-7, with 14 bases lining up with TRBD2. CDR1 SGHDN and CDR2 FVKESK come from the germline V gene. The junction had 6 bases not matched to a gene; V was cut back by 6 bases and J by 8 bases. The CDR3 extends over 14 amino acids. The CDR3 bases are TGTGCCAGCAGAGCCGGGACTAGCGGGAGTAAGCAGTACTTC. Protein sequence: CASRAGTSGSKQYF.

The CDR3 region has the DNA TGCAGTGCTAGAGATTCTAGCGGGAGGGCCTACAATGAGCAGTTCTTC. It specifies CSARDSSGRAYNEQFF. The genes are TRBV20-1 and TRBJ2-1, with TRBD2 matching 12 bases. Losses at the gene ends were 0 bases for V and 2 bases for J; bases not matched to a gene: 2. The CDR3 loop spans 16 amino acids. CDR1 and CDR2 from the germline V gene are DFQATT and SNEGSKA (reference sequence).

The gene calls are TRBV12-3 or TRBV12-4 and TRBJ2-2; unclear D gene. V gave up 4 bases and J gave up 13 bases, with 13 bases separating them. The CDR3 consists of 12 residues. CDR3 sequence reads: CASSSGLEGLFF. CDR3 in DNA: TGTGCCAGCAGTTCCGGGTTGGAAGGGCTGTTTTTT.

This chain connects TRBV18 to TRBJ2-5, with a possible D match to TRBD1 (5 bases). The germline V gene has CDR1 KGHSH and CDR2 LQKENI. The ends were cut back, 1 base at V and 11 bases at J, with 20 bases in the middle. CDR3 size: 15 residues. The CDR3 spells CASSPLVTVTHEQYF. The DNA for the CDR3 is TGTGCCAGCTCACCACTAGTGACAGTTACGCATGAGCAGTACTTC.

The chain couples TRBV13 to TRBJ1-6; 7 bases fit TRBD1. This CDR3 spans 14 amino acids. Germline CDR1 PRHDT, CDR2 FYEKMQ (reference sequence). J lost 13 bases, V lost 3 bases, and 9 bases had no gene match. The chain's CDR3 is CASSLGDRATPLHF. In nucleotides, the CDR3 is TGTGCCAGCAGCTTGGGGGACAGAGCTACCCCCCTCCACTTT.

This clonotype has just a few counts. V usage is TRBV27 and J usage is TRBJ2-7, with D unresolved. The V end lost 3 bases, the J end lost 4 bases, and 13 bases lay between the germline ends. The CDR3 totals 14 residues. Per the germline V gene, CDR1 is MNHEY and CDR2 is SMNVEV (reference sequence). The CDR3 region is CASSFYAGNYEQYF. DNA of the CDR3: TGTGCCAGCAGTTTTTACGCAGGCAATTACGAGCAGTACTTC.

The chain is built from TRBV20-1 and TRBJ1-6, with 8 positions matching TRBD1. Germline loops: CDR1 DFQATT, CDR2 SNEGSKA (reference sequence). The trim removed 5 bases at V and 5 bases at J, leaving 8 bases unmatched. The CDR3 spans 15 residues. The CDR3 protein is CSAARGRFDNSPLHF. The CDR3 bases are TGCAGTGCTGCCAGGGGGCGATTTGATAATTCACCCCTCCACTTT.

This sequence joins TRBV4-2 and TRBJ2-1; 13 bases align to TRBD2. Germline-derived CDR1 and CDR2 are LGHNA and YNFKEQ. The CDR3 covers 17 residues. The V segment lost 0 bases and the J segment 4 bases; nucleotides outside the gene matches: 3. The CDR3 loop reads CASSQEGTSGVYNEQFF. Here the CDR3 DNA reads TGTGCCAGCAGCCAAGAGGGGACTAGCGGGGTTTACAATGAGCAGTTCTTC.